Listed here are 18 T cell receptor beta chains from one sample, sequenced in a study of shared clonotypes between healthy human individuals. The table came from immunoSEQ multiplex PCR; TCRdb's copy has only in-frame clones and leaves some out. The sample holds around 500,000 clones, 76% seen once. Sequenced sample: PBMCs. The receptor source for this set is a woman aged 40-49 years in good health. Some clones in this sample may be carry-over from other donors' samples.

The J gene is TRBJ2-1, the V gene TRBV7-9; 9 nucleotides match TRBD2. Looked up from germline, CDR1 is SEHNR and CDR2 is FQNEAQ (reference sequence). This CDR3 spans 14 amino acids. Germline trimming cut 6 bases from V and 7 bases from J; bases unmatched to any gene: 7. CDR3: CASRDSGRRNEQFF. The CDR3 DNA sequence: TGTGCCAGCAGGGACAGCGGGAGGAGAAATGAGCAGTTCTTC.

CDR3 bases: TGTGCCAGCAGTTTACAGGGGAATGAGCAGTTCTTC. It encodes CASSLQGNEQFF. This sequence joins TRBV2 and TRBJ2-1, with 7 bases identical to TRBD1. Germline values: CDR1 SNHLY, CDR2 FYNNEI. CDR3 length: 12 residues. J was trimmed by 7 bases and V by 5 bases; bases with no gene match: 2.

This chain joins TRBV9 and TRBJ2-3; 12 bases line up with TRBD2. The V segment lost 2 bases and the J segment 5 bases; nucleotides outside the gene matches: 12. CDR3 size: 18 residues. CDR1 is SGDLS and CDR2 is YYNGEE in the germline V gene. CDR3 coding DNA: TGTGCCAGCAGCGTTTCTCTAGCGGGAGGGGGGGCACAAGATACGCAGTATTTT. This translates into CASSVSLAGGGAQDTQYF. Combining the CDR3 with reference TRBV9 and TRBJ2-3 gives the whole variable domain DSGVTQTPKHLITATGQRVTLRCSPRSGDLSVYWYQQSLDQGLQFLIQYYNGEERAKGNILERFSAQQFPDLHSELNLSSLELGDSALYFCASSVSLAGGGAQDTQYFGPGTRLTVL.

This chain links TRBV29-1 with TRBJ2-3, with 13 nucleotides matching TRBD2. CDR1 and CDR2 (germline): SQVTM, ANQGSEA. Trimming took 7 bases from V and 0 from J; bases not matched to a gene: 4. The CDR3 is 15 amino acids. CDR3 sequence reads: CSATSGRTSTDTQYF. The DNA of the CDR3 is TGCAGCGCGACTAGCGGGAGGACGAGCACAGATACGCAGTATTTT.

The chain carries TRBV4-2 and TRBJ2-5, with no clear D. CDR3 length equals 13 residues. Germline V gene data show CDR1 as LGHNA and CDR2 as YNFKEQ. The ends were cut back, 4 bases at V and 1 base at J, with 7 bases in the middle. CDR3: CASSRDPQETQYF. CDR3 DNA: TGTGCCAGCAGCCGAGACCCCCAAGAGACCCAGTACTTC.

The chain is built from TRBV4-2 and TRBJ2-5; D ambiguous. With 1 base removed from V and 1 base from J, the gap between germline ends came to 7 bases. Looked up from germline, CDR1 is LGHNA and CDR2 is YNFKEQ. The CDR3 consists of 14 residues. In DNA form, the CDR3 reads TGTGCCAGCAGCCAAGTGCAGTCCCAAGAGACCCAGTACTTC. Translation gives CASSQVQSQETQYF.

CDR3: CASRDLYGYTF. DNA of the CDR3: TGTGCCAGCAGGGACCTATATGGCTACACCTTC. The chain joins TRBV28 to TRBJ1-2; unclear D gene. V dropped 6 bases and J dropped 5 bases, with 7 bases sitting between them. The germline gives CDR1 MDHEN, CDR2 SYDVKM. The length of the CDR3 is 11 residues.

The V and J genes are TRBV4-2 and TRBJ2-7; maybe TRBD1 (6 bases). Trimming left V 3 bases short and J 6 bases short, with 18 bases between. Germline CDR1 is LGHNA and CDR2 is YNFKEQ. CDR3 length equals 15 residues. In nucleotides, the CDR3 is TGTGCCAGCAGCCAGGAAGACAGGCGTCAGGGCGAGCAGTACTTC. This sequence encodes CASSQEDRRQGEQYF.

The chain is built from TRBV27 and TRBJ2-3; D not resolved. Trimming cost V 2 bases and J 6 bases, with 12 bases left between them. The CDR3 spans 14 residues. Germline V gene lookup returns CDR1 MNHEY and CDR2 SMNVEV (reference sequence). The CDR3 DNA is TGTGCCAGCAGTTTAATGAGTGAAGTGGATACGCAGTATTTT. It yields the protein CASSLMSEVDTQYF.

The chain employs TRBV28 and TRBJ1-5; no clear D gene. The germline CDR1 and CDR2 sequences are MDHEN and SYDVKM. The CDR3 contains 12 residues. The V and J ends lost 5 bases and 4 bases respectively, with 6 bases between them. CDR3 sequence reads: CASSLANQPQHF. The CDR3 coding sequence is TGTGCCAGCAGTCTTGCGAATCAGCCCCAGCATTTT.

This chain uses TRBV28 with TRBJ2-5, with 11 bases matching TRBD2. The CDR3 consists of 14 residues. Trimming removed 4 bases from V and 10 bases from J; junction bases left unmatched: 8. Germline loops: CDR1 MDHEN, CDR2 SYDVKM. In nucleotides, the CDR3 is TGTGCCAGCAGTTCTCGCCAACTAGCGGGAGTCCAGTACTTC. It specifies CASSSRQLAGVQYF.

The gene calls are TRBV11-3 and TRBJ2-2; D is uncertain. V lost 0 bases and J lost 3, with 20 bases in between. The CDR3 has 19 amino acids. CDR1 is SGHNT and CDR2 is YENEEA in the germline V gene. This CDR3 reads CASSLDPWVGYQYTGELFF. In nucleotides, the CDR3 is TGTGCCAGCAGCTTAGATCCGTGGGTGGGATATCAGTACACCGGGGAGCTGTTTTTT.

The chain recombines TRBV2 with TRBJ1-1; a weak D match, TRBD1 (5 bases). Germline V lookup: CDR1 SNHLY, CDR2 FYNNEI. The CDR3 is made up of 15 amino acids. The V and J ends lost 5 bases and 1 base respectively, with 14 bases between them. This CDR3 is CASSNWGGRNTEAFF. The CDR3 nucleotides are TGTGCCAGCAGTAATTGGGGGGGAAGGAACACTGAAGCTTTCTTT.

The chain uses TRBV11-1 and TRBJ1-2; no firm D call. The V gene's germline CDR1 is SGHAT and CDR2 FQDESV (reference sequence). With 4 bases removed from V and 9 bases from J, the gap between germline ends came to 12 bases. The CDR3 runs to 12 residues. The CDR3: CASSSVPMRYTF. The CDR3, as DNA: TGTGCCAGCAGCTCCGTTCCCATGCGCTACACCTTC.

This chain joins TRBV29-1 and TRBJ2-4, with D tentatively TRBD2 (6 bases). The CDR3 has 13 amino acids. The germline V gene encodes CDR1 SQVTM and CDR2 ANQGSEA. Trimming stripped 6 bases from V and 5 bases from J, with 14 bases between. CDR3 nucleotide sequence: TGCAGCGTCCGTGGGGCGGGACAAAACATTCAGTACTTC. Its protein product is CSVRGAGQNIQYF.

V usage is TRBV19 and J usage is TRBJ1-4, with D maybe TRBD1 (6 bases). There are 13 residues in the CDR3. CDR1 LNHDA and CDR2 SQIVND come from the germline V gene (reference sequence). Trimming shortened V by 8 bases and J by 2 bases, and 9 bases separated the two germline ends. The CDR3 is CASGDRTNEKLFF. As DNA, the CDR3 is TGTGCCAGTGGAGACAGGACTAATGAAAAACTGTTTTTT.

This clone was recorded only once. This probably arose from a read error, given a far larger clone one base away. This chain connects TRBV29-1 to TRBJ2-3, with D possibly TRBD2 on 5 matching bases. This CDR3 comprises 16 residues. V gave up 7 bases and J gave up 0 bases, with 20 bases separating them. In germline, CDR1 is SQVTM, CDR2 ANQGSEA. The CDR3 is CSADPGWTGSTDTQYF. The CDR3 DNA is TGCAGCGCTGATCCTGGTTGGACGGGAAGCACAGATACGCAGTATTTT.

The gene calls are TRBV7-9 and TRBJ1-5; D possibly corresponds to TRBD1 (5 bases). The CDR3 totals 15 residues. Germline V gene sequence: CDR1 SEHNR, CDR2 FQNEAQ (reference sequence). V was cut by 1 base and J by 0 bases, with 7 bases left in between. The CDR3 loop is CASSLEGLSNQPQHF. The CDR3, as DNA: TGTGCCAGCAGCTTAGAGGGACTTAGCAATCAGCCCCAGCATTTT.